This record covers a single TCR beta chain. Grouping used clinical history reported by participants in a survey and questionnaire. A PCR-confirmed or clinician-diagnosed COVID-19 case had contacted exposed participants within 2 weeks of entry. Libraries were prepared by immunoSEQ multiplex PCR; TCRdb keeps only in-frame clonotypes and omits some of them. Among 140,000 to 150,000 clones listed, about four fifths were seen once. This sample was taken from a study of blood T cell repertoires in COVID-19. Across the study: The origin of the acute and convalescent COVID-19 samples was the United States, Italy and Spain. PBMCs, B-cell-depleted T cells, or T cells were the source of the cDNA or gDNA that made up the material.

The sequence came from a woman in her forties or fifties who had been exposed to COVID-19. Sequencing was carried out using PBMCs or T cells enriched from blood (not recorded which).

The chain's CDR3 is CASSPDYQETQYF. CDR3 sequence (DNA): TGTGCCAGCAGCCCGGACTACCAAGAGACCCAGTACTTC. The rearrangement links TRBV3-1 (or the pseudogene TRBV3-2) to TRBJ2-5, with a tentative D call TRBD2 (5 bases). The CDR3 consists of 13 residues. The V end was cut by 4 bases, the J end by 0 bases, with 6 bases between. Germline CDR1 LGHDT, CDR2 YNNKEL (reference sequence).